This is a list of T cell receptor beta chains from one sample in a study of cytomegalovirus exposure and HLA in healthy donors. Repertoires were generated with immunoSEQ multiplex PCR, while TCRdb's copy carries only in-frame clones and drops some. Among about 160,000 clones listed, about 88% were seen once. The sequencing input was PBMCs. These receptors came from a man between 18 and 35 years old in good health and CMV-seropositive. CDR3s include the opening cysteine and the closing phenylalanine or tryptophan. The order of the fields is clone size, D gene, J gene, V gene, CDR3 DNA, CDR3 protein. The D gene is left open where the match is weak. Not all rows give a size; the values are once, few, many and, for expanded clones, a class.

size: few
D: .
J: TRBJ1-2
V: TRBV9
DNA: TGTGCCAGCAGCCATTCCGGCCCGAGGAGCGATAAGGGGTATGGCTACACCTTC
CDR3: CASSHSGPRSDKGYGYTF

size: .
D: .
J: TRBJ2-3
V: TRBV5-1
DNA: TGCGCCAGCAGCTTGGCAGGGTCCACAGATACGCAGTATTTT
CDR3: CASSLAGSTDTQYF

size: .
D: TRBD1
J: TRBJ1-2
V: TRBV2
DNA: TGTGCCAGCGGCCCACAGGGGGCGGTAGGCTACACCTTC
CDR3: CASGPQGAVGYTF

size: few
D: TRBD1
J: TRBJ2-3
V: TRBV7-9
DNA: TGTGCCAGCAGCTCCATTCAGGGGGCCGCAGATACGCAGTATTTT
CDR3: CASSSIQGAADTQYF

size: few
D: TRBD1
J: TRBJ2-2
V: TRBV6-5
DNA: TGTGCCAGCAGTTATGGTGGACAGGGAGCCGGGGAGCTGTTTTTT
CDR3: CASSYGGQGAGELFF

size: .
D: TRBD1
J: TRBJ1-5
V: TRBV5-6
DNA: TGTGCCAGCAGCGGTGGGACAGGGGCTTATCAGCCCCAGCATTTT
CDR3: CASSGGTGAYQPQHF

size: .
D: .
J: TRBJ2-7
V: TRBV11-3
DNA: TGTGCCAGCGGCTGGGGGGGGGCGGCCTCCTACGAGCAGTACTTC
CDR3: CASGWGGAASYEQYF

size: .
D: .
J: TRBJ2-1
V: TRBV9
DNA: TGTGCCAGCAGCCCCTCTAGGCCCCTAAAAAATGAGCAGTTCTTC
CDR3: CASSPSRPLKNEQFF

size: .
D: .
J: TRBJ1-3
V: TRBV7-8
DNA: TGTGCCAGCAGCTTAGTGGAGCTTGGAAACACCATATATTTT
CDR3: CASSLVELGNTIYF

size: .
D: .
J: TRBJ1-3
V: TRBV15
DNA: TGTGCCACCAGCAGAGGGGCGCGCTCTGGAAACACCATATATTTT
CDR3: CATSRGARSGNTIYF

size: .
D: TRBD2
J: TRBJ2-7
V: TRBV5-5
DNA: TGTGCCAGCAGCTCGACGGGGGGGGATAACTACGAGCAGTACTTC
CDR3: CASSSTGGDNYEQYF

size: .
D: TRBD1
J: TRBJ1-1
V: TRBV19
DNA: TGTGCCAGTAGTATACGAGGGTGGCCAGGGGGGAACACTGAAGCTTTCTTT
CDR3: CASSIRGWPGGNTEAFF

size: .
D: TRBD2
J: TRBJ2-4
V: TRBV19
DNA: TGTGCCACCAACGGACTAGCGAGTAACAGTCAGTACTTC
CDR3: CATNGLASNSQYF

size: .
D: .
J: TRBJ1-1
V: TRBV27
DNA: TGTGCCAGCGGCCGACAGGACTTTGAAGCTTTCTTT
CDR3: CASGRQDFEAFF

size: .
D: TRBD2
J: TRBJ2-1
V: TRBV9
DNA: TGTGCCAGCAGCGTAGGAAGCGGGGGGGCCAATGAGCAGTTCTTC
CDR3: CASSVGSGGANEQFF

size: .
D: .
J: TRBJ1-2
V: TRBV4-3
DNA: TGCGCCAGCAGCCAAGATTCCGAGACACGATATGGCTACACCTTC
CDR3: CASSQDSETRYGYTF

size: .
D: TRBD2
J: TRBJ2-7
V: TRBV6-5
DNA: TGTGCCAGCAGGCCGGGACTAGCGGGAGCATACGAGCAGTACTTC
CDR3: CASRPGLAGAYEQYF

size: .
D: TRBD1
J: TRBJ1-4
V: TRBV19
DNA: TGTGCCAGTAGTGCACAGGGGGCCTCTAATGAAAAACTGTTTTTT
CDR3: CASSAQGASNEKLFF

size: .
D: TRBD1
J: TRBJ1-1
V: TRBV5-1
DNA: TGCGCCAGCAGCACGGGACAGTATGGCACTGAAGCTTTCTTT
CDR3: CASSTGQYGTEAFF

size: .
D: TRBD1
J: TRBJ2-2
V: TRBV5-4
DNA: TGTGCCAGCAGCTGGGGGACAGGGGCGAACACCGGGGAGCTGTTTTTT
CDR3: CASSWGTGANTGELFF

size: .
D: .
J: TRBJ2-7
V: TRBV6-1
DNA: TGTGCCAGCAGCCCTCCCACGGGTTTGAGCGGCGAGCAGTACTTC
CDR3: CASSPPTGLSGEQYF

size: .
D: .
J: TRBJ1-5
V: TRBV6-5
DNA: TGTGCCAGCACTCCGGGTTCCAATCAGCCCCAGCATTTT
CDR3: CASTPGSNQPQHF

size: .
D: .
J: TRBJ1-1
V: TRBV19
DNA: TGTGCCAGTACCGAAACAGAAAACACTGAAGCTTTCTTT
CDR3: CASTETENTEAFF

size: .
D: TRBD1
J: TRBJ2-7
V: TRBV2
DNA: TGTGCCAGCAGTGATTCGGTTACAGGGGGTTCCTACGAGCAGTACTTC
CDR3: CASSDSVTGGSYEQYF

size: .
D: .
J: TRBJ2-7
V: TRBV19
DNA: TGTGCCAGTAGTATAGCCACGGTAAGCTCCTACGAGCAGTACTTC
CDR3: CASSIATVSSYEQYF

size: .
D: TRBD2
J: TRBJ2-3
V: TRBV7-3
DNA: TGTGCCAGCAGCCGGGGGACTAGCGGGGTTTATGAGCAGTATTTT
CDR3: CASSRGTSGVYEQYF

size: .
D: .
J: TRBJ1-3
V: TRBV6-1
DNA: TGTGCCAGCAGAGACAGGAGCTCTGGAAACACCATATATTTT
CDR3: CASRDRSSGNTIYF

size: .
D: .
J: TRBJ2-4
V: TRBV19
DNA: TGTGCCAGTAGTATCGGAAGCGGGGCCAAAAACATTCAGTACTTC
CDR3: CASSIGSGAKNIQYF

size: .
D: .
J: TRBJ2-3
V: TRBV9
DNA: TGTGCCAGCACCCGGACACCCTCAAGCACAGATACGCAGTATTTT
CDR3: CASTRTPSSTDTQYF

size: .
D: .
J: TRBJ2-7
V: TRBV5-1
DNA: TGCGCCAGCAGCCAGGGCCATAGCTCCTACGAGCAGTACTTC
CDR3: CASSQGHSSYEQYF

size: .
D: .
J: TRBJ1-2
V: TRBV7-2
DNA: TGTGCCAGCAGCTTAGTTCGGGGGGTGAACTATGGCTACACCTTC
CDR3: CASSLVRGVNYGYTF

size: .
D: .
J: TRBJ1-2
V: TRBV30
DNA: TGTGCCTGGAGCCTCCTATCGAGCGGTGGCTACACCTTC
CDR3: CAWSLLSSGGYTF

size: .
D: .
J: TRBJ1-2
V: TRBV7-6
DNA: TGTGCCAGCAGTCCGGACATGAGCTATGGCTACACCTTC
CDR3: CASSPDMSYGYTF

size: .
D: TRBD1
J: TRBJ2-6
V: TRBV5-1
DNA: TGCGCCAGCAGCTTGGGCGGACAGGGGGTAGCCGGGGCCAACGTCCTGACTTTC
CDR3: CASSLGGQGVAGANVLTF

size: .
D: .
J: TRBJ1-1
V: TRBV5-8
DNA: TGTGCCAGCAGCTTGGATCAGAACACTGAAGCTTTCTTT
CDR3: CASSLDQNTEAFF

size: .
D: .
J: TRBJ2-7
V: TRBV27
DNA: TGTGCCAGCAGTGGGGGAACAGGGCCCTCCTACGAGCAGTACTTC
CDR3: CASSGGTGPSYEQYF

size: .
D: TRBD1
J: TRBJ1-3
V: TRBV6-1
DNA: TGTGCCAGCAGTGCAGGGGGCACGGGAAACACCATATATTTT
CDR3: CASSAGGTGNTIYF

size: .
D: .
J: TRBJ1-6
V: TRBV2
DNA: TGTGCCAGCAGAACGCGGGGGGACTATAATTCACCCCTCCACTTT
CDR3: CASRTRGDYNSPLHF

size: .
D: .
J: TRBJ1-5
V: TRBV5-8
DNA: TGTGCCAGCAGCCGAGGAAGGGGAGGCTCTGACAATCAGCCCCAGCATTTT
CDR3: CASSRGRGGSDNQPQHF

size: .
D: TRBD1
J: TRBJ2-5
V: TRBV18
DNA: TGTGCCAGCTCACACGGGACAGCCACTTCGGGGGAGACCCAGTACTTC
CDR3: CASSHGTATSGETQYF

size: few
D: .
J: TRBJ2-7
V: TRBV7-2
DNA: TGTGCCAGCAGCTTCGGCCAGGCGGGCTACGAGCAGTACTTC
CDR3: CASSFGQAGYEQYF

size: .
D: .
J: TRBJ2-7
V: TRBV10-3
DNA: TGTGCCATCACCGAGGACAGTTTCGAGCAGTACTTC
CDR3: CAITEDSFEQYF

size: .
D: .
J: TRBJ2-7
V: TRBV6-6
DNA: TGTGCCAGCGGCATTGGGGCCGAGCAGTACTTC
CDR3: CASGIGAEQYF

size: .
D: .
J: TRBJ1-1
V: TRBV27
DNA: TGTGCCAGCAGTTTTCGGGAGGATACTGAAGCTTTCTTT
CDR3: CASSFREDTEAFF

size: .
D: TRBD2
J: TRBJ2-3
V: TRBV2
DNA: TGTGCCAGCAACGGACTAGCGGGGGGCCAAGGAGATACGCAGTATTTT
CDR3: CASNGLAGGQGDTQYF

size: .
D: TRBD1
J: TRBJ2-7
V: TRBV12-5
DNA: TGTGCTAGTGGTTTGGTACTGGCAGGGGGCACATTTAGATCATACGAGCAGTACTTC
CDR3: CASGLVLAGGTFRSYEQYF

size: .
D: .
J: TRBJ1-3
V: TRBV11-2
DNA: TGTGCCAGCAGCTCGTCCACAGGGCGCTCTGGAAACACCATATATTTT
CDR3: CASSSSTGRSGNTIYF

size: .
D: .
J: TRBJ2-3
V: TRBV6-5
DNA: TGTGCCAGCAGTTACTATGTAGCCAGCACAGATACGCAGTATTTT
CDR3: CASSYYVASTDTQYF

size: few
D: .
J: TRBJ2-1
V: TRBV2
DNA: TGTGCCAGCAGTGAAGCAGGGGTTGAGCAGTTCTTC
CDR3: CASSEAGVEQFF

size: once
D: .
J: TRBJ2-5
V: TRBV7-6
DNA: TGTGCCAGCAGCTTATCAGCAAAACAGGGAGCGATAGGTTGGGAGCAGTACTTC
CDR3: CASSLSAKQGAIGWEQYF

size: .
D: TRBD1
J: TRBJ1-2
V: TRBV7-8
DNA: TGTGCCAGCAGCTTAGCGTCGGACAGGAACTATGGCTACACCTTC
CDR3: CASSLASDRNYGYTF

size: few
D: .
J: TRBJ2-6
V: TRBV9
DNA: TGTGCCAGCAGCGTAGACCCAGGTATCACTGGGGCCAACGTCCTGACTTTC
CDR3: CASSVDPGITGANVLTF